A single TCR beta chain is shown here with its context. Per germline, CDR1 MNHEY and CDR2 SMNVEV (reference sequence). The CDR3 is 16 amino acids. Deletions cut 3 bases from V and 4 bases from J, with 15 bases between. The data stem from a study of Ad26.COV2.S vaccination and SARS-CoV-2 variants. Sequencing was performed with immunoSEQ multiplex PCR; in TCRdb, only in-frame clones are kept and a portion is missing. The sample shows about 400,000 clones, around 91% of them seen only once. Treatment given: roughly 18 received Ad26.COV2.S at low or high dose, single or two shots; about 5 received placebo; per-sample allocation not given. Collection of the samples took place on day 63 after the first injection of vaccine or placebo.

This specimen consisted of peripheral blood, obtained in a trial of Ad26.COV2.S vaccine versus placebo. The chain recombines TRBV27 with TRBJ2-2, with a possible D match to TRBD1 (5 bases). The clonotype comes from a person aged 18-65 years who received the Ad26.COV2.S COVID-19 vaccine or a placebo. In DNA form, the CDR3 reads TGTGCCAGCAGTTTTCTGCTAGGGGCCAGCACCGGGGAGCTGTTTTTT. Encoded protein: CASSFLLGASTGELFF.